These T cell receptor beta chains were read from a single sample in a study of shared clonotypes between healthy human individuals. TCRdb's table, derived via immunoSEQ multiplex PCR, lists solely in-frame clones and lacks some. The profile shows hundreds of thousands of clones, approximately 96% of them singletons. The specimen sequenced was naive CD8+ T cells sorted from blood. Every receptor here comes from a woman between 25 and 40 years old in good health. CDR3s include the opening cysteine and the closing phenylalanine or tryptophan. The D gene is left open where the match is weak. Size values are once, few and many counts, or a class for expanded clones, and some rows have none.

size: once; J: TRBJ2-1; D: TRBD2; V: TRBV11-2; DNA: TGTGCCAGCAGCTTAGGTGGCGGGAGCTCCTACAATGAGCAGTTCTTC; CDR3: CASSLGGGSSYNEQFF
size: .; J: TRBJ1-5; D: TRBD1; V: TRBV29-1; DNA: TGCAGCGCTGGGGACAGGGCCCAGCCCCAGCATTTT; CDR3: CSAGDRAQPQHF
size: .; J: TRBJ1-4; D: TRBD1; V: TRBV4-2; DNA: TGTGCCAGCAGCCAAGATGAGGAGGGGGCCCTTGAAAAACTGTTTTTT; CDR3: CASSQDEEGALEKLFF
size: .; J: TRBJ2-7; D: .; V: TRBV5-6; DNA: TGTGCCAGCAGCCTCTTCCCGGGGCAGCCGTACTTC; CDR3: CASSLFPGQPYF
size: .; J: TRBJ1-1; D: .; V: TRBV19; DNA: TGTGCCAGTAGTTGGACAGACAAGATGAACACTGAAGCTTTCTTT; CDR3: CASSWTDKMNTEAFF
size: once; J: TRBJ2-6; D: TRBD2; V: TRBV7-9; DNA: TGTGCCAGCAGTTCCTGGACTAGCGGGAGATATGGGGCCAACGTCCTGACTTTC; CDR3: CASSSWTSGRYGANVLTF
size: .; J: TRBJ2-1; D: .; V: TRBV6-6; DNA: TGTGCCAGCAGTTACGGAGTAGGGTCGGCTGAGCAGTTCTTC; CDR3: CASSYGVGSAEQFF
size: .; J: TRBJ2-7; D: .; V: TRBV27; DNA: TGTGCCAGCAGTTCTAGTGTCACCTCCTACGAGCAGTACTTC; CDR3: CASSSSVTSYEQYF
size: .; J: TRBJ1-5; D: .; V: TRBV15; DNA: TGTGCCACCAGCAGAGATTGGGACTTCGACAGAAGCAATCAGCCCCAGCATTTT; CDR3: CATSRDWDFDRSNQPQHF
size: .; J: TRBJ2-2; D: .; V: TRBV2; DNA: TGTGCCAGTCGCGCCTACACCGGGGAGCTGTTTTTT; CDR3: CASRAYTGELFF
size: .; J: TRBJ2-1; D: .; V: TRBV7-9; DNA: TGTGCCAGCAGCTCGGGAAAACAGGGGTTCTTC; CDR3: CASSSGKQGFF
size: .; J: TRBJ2-3; D: .; V: TRBV4-2; DNA: TGTGCCAGCAGCCTGGTGGGAGGCACAGATACGCAGTATTTT; CDR3: CASSLVGGTDTQYF
size: .; J: TRBJ2-1; D: TRBD1; V: TRBV27; DNA: TGTGCCAGCAGTTTAGGGACAGTTTACAATGAGCAGTTCTTC; CDR3: CASSLGTVYNEQFF
size: .; J: TRBJ1-2; D: .; V: TRBV13; DNA: TGTGCCAGCAGCGGCCCCATTGGCTACACCTTC; CDR3: CASSGPIGYTF
size: .; J: TRBJ1-5; D: .; V: TRBV7-9; DNA: TGTGCCAGCAGCTTAACAGGGAGTCAGCCCCAGCATTTT; CDR3: CASSLTGSQPQHF
size: .; J: TRBJ2-7; D: .; V: TRBV11-2; DNA: TGTGCCAGCAGCTTAGTTTGGGACGGAATGGGGGAGCAGTACTTC; CDR3: CASSLVWDGMGEQYF